This T cell receptor (beta chain) is drawn from a study of chemoradiotherapy in HPV16-positive cancers. Clones were read by immunoSEQ multiplex PCR, and TCRdb kept only the in-frame ones, dropping some. There are fewer than 30,000 clones in the sample; 94% occur only once, and approximately 2.7% lies in the top ten. Overall study findings and caveats: Candidate HPV-specific clones and E7-related TCR motifs grew in tumor during treatment.

A word on this clone: As yet, its antigen is unknown.

Germline CDR1 and CDR2: SGHNT and YYREEE (reference sequence). The CDR3 length is 14 residues. Trimming took 1 base from V and 5 from J, leaving 7 bases between them. This TCR was sampled from a human donor with HPV-associated anogenital cancer. The sample here was taken from a patient who underwent chemoradiotherapy. The chain is built from TRBV5-4 and TRBJ1-6; D remains ambiguous. The CDR3: CASSLTGNNSPLHF. The CDR3 DNA sequence: TGTGCCAGCAGCTTGACGGGAAATAATTCACCCCTCCACTTT.